Below are 22 T cell receptor beta chains sequenced from a single sample in a study of cytomegalovirus exposure and HLA in healthy donors. TCRdb's copy holds only in-frame clones and misses some; the assay was immunoSEQ multiplex PCR. The data contain some 170,000 clones, around 96% of them seen just once; the ten biggest clones take up under 0.9%. The sample taken for sequencing was PBMCs. The receptors were sampled from a woman in her late teens or twenties in good health and CMV-seronegative.

This chain uses TRBV2 with TRBJ1-1; D unclear. The CDR3 loop spans 13 amino acids. The germline gives CDR1 SNHLY, CDR2 FYNNEI. Trimming took off 6 bases at V and 10 bases at J, with 18 bases between the two ends. The CDR3 DNA reads TGTGCCAGCAGGGCCAGAGGATCGGCCGCAGCTTTCTTT. This encodes CASRARGSAAAFF.

The CDR3 region is CASNTGGGYGYTF. CDR3 coding DNA: TGTGCCAGCAATACAGGGGGGGGCTATGGCTACACCTTC. This chain joins TRBV2 and TRBJ1-2; TRBD1 aligns across 8 bases. V shed 7 bases, J shed 4 bases, and the junction held 5 bases outside the gene matches. Germline V gene lookup returns CDR1 SNHLY and CDR2 FYNNEI. This CDR3 spans 13 amino acids. Supplemented by reference TRBV2 and TRBJ1-2, the full variable domain reads EPEVTQTPSHQVTQMGQEVILRCVPISNHLYFYWYRQILGQKVEFLVSFYNNEISEKSEIFDDQFSVERPDGSNFTLKIRSTKLEDSAMYFCASNTGGGYGYTFGSGTRLTVV.

This clone appeared a single time. The chain is built from TRBV29-1 and TRBJ2-1; tentative D call: TRBD1 (6 bases). V shed 6 bases and J shed 6 bases, with 27 bases lying between them. CDR3 length: 17 residues. The germline gives CDR1 SQVTM, CDR2 ANQGSEA. This CDR3 reads CSVPPSAGQGIGNEQFF. The CDR3 region has the DNA TGCAGCGTCCCTCCTTCTGCTGGGCAGGGGATTGGCAATGAGCAGTTCTTC.

The chain couples TRBV7-6 to TRBJ1-4; D possibly corresponds to TRBD1 (6 bases). V lost 5 bases to trimming and J lost 4 bases, with 14 bases between them. Germline CDR1 is SGHVS and CDR2 is FNYEAQ. This CDR3 contains 15 residues. The CDR3 DNA is TGTGCCAGCAGCCCAAAACAGGGTGTTAATGAAAAACTGTTTTTT. Translating it yields CASSPKQGVNEKLFF.

This clone was counted a single time. The rearrangement links TRBV7-8 to TRBJ1-2; 8 bases map to TRBD1. CDR3 length equals 16 residues. Trimming cost V 1 base and J 5 bases; bases outside gene matches: 9. CDR1 and CDR2 (germline): SGHVS, FQNEAQ. The CDR3 DNA is TGTGCCAGCAGCTTAGGGACAGGACAGGGTTTATATGGCTACACCTTC. Amino acid sequence: CASSLGTGQGLYGYTF.

The chain joins TRBV4-2 to TRBJ2-7; 7 nucleotides match TRBD1. After removal of 4 bases from V and 2 bases from J, the junction contained 11 bases not matched to a gene. Germline-derived CDR1 and CDR2 are LGHNA and YNFKEQ. This CDR3 region has 16 residues. The CDR3: CASSRLDRDIAYEQYF. The CDR3 nucleotides are TGTGCCAGCAGCCGTCTCGACAGGGACATTGCCTACGAGCAGTACTTC.

V gene TRBV7-2 combines with J gene TRBJ2-7; possible D gene TRBD1, 7 bases. Germline V gives CDR1 SGHTA, CDR2 FQGNSA. V was trimmed by 5 bases and J by 0 bases, leaving 11 bases between them. The CDR3 contains 14 residues. CDR3 protein: CASSRRDSSYEQYF. In DNA, the CDR3 is TGTGCCAGCAGCCGGCGGGACAGCTCCTACGAGCAGTACTTC.

The chain has TRBV29-1 and TRBJ1-1; D perhaps matches TRBD1 (6 bases). V lost 6 bases and J 4 bases, leaving 12 bases between the germline ends. CDR3 length: 12 amino acids. Germline values: CDR1 SQVTM, CDR2 ANQGSEA. The DNA for the CDR3 is TGCAGCGTAGGCAGGGGATCCACTGAAGCTTTCTTT. It specifies CSVGRGSTEAFF.

This chain connects TRBV27 to TRBJ2-7; the match to TRBD1 covers 10 bases. The CDR3 runs 14 residues. CDR1 is MNHEY and CDR2 is SMNVEV in the germline V gene (reference sequence). V dropped 5 bases and J dropped 4; count of bases not matched to a gene: 5. The CDR3 protein is CASSIWTGGYEQYF. CDR3 DNA sequence: TGTGCCAGCAGTATTTGGACAGGGGGATACGAGCAGTACTTC.

The chain recombines TRBV5-1 with TRBJ2-3, with 8 bases identical to TRBD2. V lost 5 bases to trimming and J lost 0 bases; unmatched junction nucleotides: 2. The CDR3 is 14 amino acids. Germline V gives CDR1 SGHRS, CDR2 YFSETQ. CDR3: CASRERGSTDTQYF. The CDR3 DNA is TGCGCCAGCAGAGAGCGGGGGAGCACAGATACGCAGTATTTT.

This chain uses TRBV21-1 with TRBJ2-7; the D call in the table, TRBD1, was not verified against the DNA. TRBV21-1 is given as a pseudogene. The CDR3 covers 16 residues. Here the CDR3 reads CASSKVPTGGMDEQYF. The CDR3 DNA reads as TGTGCCAGCAGCAAAGTACCGACAGGGGGCATGGATGAGCAGTACTTC.

This chain connects TRBV7-2 to TRBJ2-5, with unresolved D. Germline V gives CDR1 SGHTA, CDR2 FQGNSA. V lost 2 bases and J lost 7, with 11 bases in between. CDR3 length: 13 amino acids. The CDR3 DNA reads as TGTGCCAGCAGCTTATCGATAGAAGCGACCCAGTACTTC. It specifies CASSLSIEATQYF. The full variable domain, rest sourced from reference TRBV7-2 and TRBJ2-5, is GAGVSQSPSNKVTEKGKDVELRCDPISGHTALYWYRQSLGQGLEFLIYFQGNSAPDKSGLPSDRFSAERTGGSVSTLTIQRTQQEDSAVYLCASSLSIEATQYFGPGTRLLVL.

The chain couples TRBV6-6 to TRBJ2-3; D is possibly TRBD2 (5 bases). The CDR3 extends over 16 amino acids. The germline gives CDR1 MNHNY, CDR2 SVGAGI (reference sequence). Between the trimmed V and J ends, which lost 0 bases and 0 bases, there was a span of 10 bases. Here the CDR3 DNA reads TGTGCCAGCAGTTACTCGTCCGGGATTAGCACAGATACGCAGTATTTT. Residues: CASSYSSGISTDTQYF.

The rearrangement uses TRBV4-1 and TRBJ2-1; 10 bases are shared with TRBD2. There are 16 residues in the CDR3. Trimming at V came to 0 bases and at J to 7 bases, leaving 6 bases not matched to a gene. Germline CDR1 MGHRA, CDR2 YSYEKL. CDR3 loop: CASSQEQRGGLNEQFF. DNA for the CDR3: TGCGCCAGCAGCCAAGAACAGCGGGGGGGCTTAAATGAGCAGTTCTTC.

The J gene is TRBJ1-2, the V gene TRBV5-1, with D possibly matching TRBD1 (6 bases). Trimming took off 1 base at V and 4 bases at J, with 8 bases between the two ends. Germline values: CDR1 SGHRS, CDR2 YFSETQ. The CDR3 has 13 residues. CDR3 nucleotide sequence: TGCGCCAGCAGCTTGACAGGGACCTATGGCTACACCTTC. Its translation: CASSLTGTYGYTF.

The V gene is TRBV6-4, the J gene TRBJ1-2; the D gene is possibly TRBD1 (6 bases). CDR1 is MRHNA and CDR2 is SNTAGT in the germline V gene. The CDR3 spans 13 residues. V was pared by 2 bases and J by 8 bases, with 12 bases between. This CDR3 is CASSDPGTKGYTF. In DNA, the CDR3 is TGTGCCAGCAGTGACCCCGGGACAAAAGGCTACACCTTC.

This rearrangement joins TRBV18 to TRBJ2-1; 8 bases are shared with TRBD2. Germline CDR1 KGHSH, CDR2 LQKENI. After removal of 1 base from V and 8 bases from J, the junction contained 1 base not matched to a gene. This CDR3 has 13 amino acids. In DNA form, the CDR3 reads TGTGCCAGCTCACCACTTAGCGGGGATGAGCAGTTCTTC. Translated, it gives CASSPLSGDEQFF.

The V and J genes are TRBV11-2 and TRBJ2-3, with TRBD2 matching 9 bases. V lost 3 bases to trimming and J lost 4 bases; unmatched junction nucleotides: 5. The CDR3 length is 15 residues. Germline values: CDR1 SGHAT, CDR2 FQNNGV. CDR3 region: CASSLGGGGADTQYF. The CDR3 DNA follows: TGTGCCAGCAGCTTGGGCGGCGGGGGGGCAGATACGCAGTATTTT. Looking up the rest from reference TRBV11-2 and TRBJ2-3 gives the full variable domain: EAGVAQSPRYKIIEKRQSVAFWCNPISGHATLYWYQQILGQGPKLLIQFQNNGVVDDSQLPKDRFSAERLKGVDSTLKIQPAKLEDSAVYLCASSLGGGGADTQYFGPGTRLTVL.

The V and J genes are TRBV5-1 and TRBJ1-3; 7 nucleotides match TRBD1. CDR1 is SGHRS, CDR2 YFSETQ, per germline. V trimming: 4 bases; J trimming: 4 bases; junction bases outside the gene matches: 11. The CDR3 has 16 amino acids. Here the CDR3 reads CASSMTGTGSGNTIYF. The CDR3 nucleotides read TGCGCCAGCAGCATGACAGGGACCGGATCGGGAAACACCATATATTTT.

As regards this clone: One end of the junction fails to match germline, which may point to a read error. The genes are TRBV7-8 and TRBJ1-3; tentatively, D is TRBD1 (5 bases). Per the germline V gene, CDR1 is SGHVS and CDR2 is FQNEAQ. The CDR3 extends over 15 amino acids. Here the CDR3 DNA reads TGTGCCAGCGGCTTATGGGGGGTAGCTGGAAACACCATATATTTT. It translates to CASGLWGVAGNTIYF. Combining the CDR3 with reference TRBV7-8 and TRBJ1-3 gives the whole variable domain GAGVSQSPRYKVAKRGQDVALRCDPISGHVSLFWYQQALGQGPEFLTYFQNEAQLDKSGLPSDRFFAERPEGSVSTLKIQRTQQEDSAVYLCASGLWGVAGNTIYFGEGSWLTVV.

CDR3 amino acids: CASSPSGGGGYNEQFF. The CDR3 nucleotides read TGTGCCAGCAGCCCGAGCGGCGGGGGGGGTTACAATGAGCAGTTCTTC. V is TRBV2 and J is TRBJ2-1; TRBD2 matches at 9 bases. After removal of 6 bases from V and 4 bases from J, the junction contained 10 bases not matched to a gene. Germline CDR1 SNHLY, CDR2 FYNNEI. The CDR3 consists of 16 residues.

The rearrangement links TRBV21-1 to TRBJ2-3; the D call TRBD2 from the table was never checked on the DNA. TRBV21-1 has pseudogene status. The CDR3 is 14 amino acids. The chain's CDR3 is CASSKGGATDTQYF. Written as DNA, the CDR3 is TGTGCCAGCAGCAAGGGAGGAGCCACAGATACGCAGTATTTT.